The clone carrying this T cell receptor (beta chain) was picked up a small number of times. The PBMCs studied were ones that came from about 10 ml fresh peripheral blood. Amplified regions were TCR beta CDR3 sequences from RNA transcripts. The TCR CDR3 was amplified in a first-round RT-PCR using the HTBI primer set. From the multiplex PCR reads, TCRdb called clonotypes with MiXCR, one entry per CDR3 protein. The table records 600,000 to 850,000 distinct CDR3 sequences, around 19% of them present only once. The data belong to a study of T cells in Graves' hyperthyroidism and ophthalmopathy. This CDR3 is 15 amino acids long. Trimming shortened V by 1 base and J by 4 bases, and 13 bases separated the two germline ends. The V gene's germline CDR1 is LNHDA and CDR2 SQIVND (reference sequence).

The specimen sequenced was blood. This TCR came from a woman aged 45 to 65 with Graves' hyperthyroidism that later progressed to Graves' ophthalmopathy. The genes are TRBV19 and TRBJ1-2; D gene uncertain. CDR3 in amino acids: CASSIGERSGYGYTF. The CDR3 bases are TGTGCCAGTAGTATAGGGGAACGGAGCGGCTATGGCTACACCTTC.